The clone carrying this T cell receptor (beta chain) was observed at least ten times. The antigen is not known. This entry belongs to a study of T cells in Graves' hyperthyroidism and ophthalmopathy. Amplified regions were TCR beta CDR3 sequences from RNA transcripts. HTBI primers were the set used in a first-round RT-PCR of the TCR CDR3. TCRdb passed the multiplex PCR reads through MiXCR, listing each CDR3 protein once. The table includes roughly 500,000 distinct CDR3 sequences, approximately 15% detected once. V was trimmed by 6 bases and J by 11 bases, leaving 13 bases between them. The CDR3 extends over 11 amino acids. The PBMCs were sourced from fresh peripheral blood (about 10 ml). The study, taken as a whole, reports: The model anticipated ophthalmopathy a median 6.5 months pre-onset. Researchers report that a 13 V-J model separated ophthalmopathy from stable hyperthyroidism. Most clonotypes expanded in the thyroid (above 0.001) were also present in blood.

The sample taken for sequencing was blood. The sequence was collected from a woman aged 30 to 39 with Graves' hyperthyroidism that later progressed to Graves' ophthalmopathy. J is TRBJ1-1 and V is TRBV12-3 or TRBV12-4; D not certain. CDR3 sequence (DNA): TGTGCCAGCAGCACGGGGTCTGGGGCTTTCTTT. Its translation is CASSTGSGAFF.